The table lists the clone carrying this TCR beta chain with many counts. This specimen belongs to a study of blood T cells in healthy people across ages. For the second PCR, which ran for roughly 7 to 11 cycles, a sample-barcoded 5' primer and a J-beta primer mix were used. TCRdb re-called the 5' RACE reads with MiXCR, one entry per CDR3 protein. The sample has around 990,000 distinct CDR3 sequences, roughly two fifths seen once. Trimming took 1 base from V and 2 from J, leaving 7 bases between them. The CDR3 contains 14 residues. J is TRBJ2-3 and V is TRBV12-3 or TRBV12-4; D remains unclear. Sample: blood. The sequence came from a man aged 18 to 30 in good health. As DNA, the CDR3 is TGTGCCAGCAGTTTAGGCAGAATCACAGATACGCAGTATTTT. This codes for CASSLGRITDTQYF.